This T cell receptor beta chain was identified in a study of blood T cell repertoires in COVID-19. At the level of the study: Whether acute or convalescent, the COVID-19 samples came from the United States, Italy and Spain. Sources were T cells, B-cell-depleted T cells, or PBMCs; the material itself was cDNA or gDNA.

The sample holds a few counts of this clone. Germline CDR1 SNHLY, CDR2 FYNNEI. The V end was cut by 7 bases, the J end by 14 bases, with 9 bases between. This CDR3 spans 10 amino acids. Repertoires were generated with immunoSEQ multiplex PCR, while TCRdb's copy carries only in-frame clones and drops some. The data show hundreds of thousands of clones, about 89% seen once. The chain recombines TRBV2 with TRBJ1-6; the D is unclear. Sequencing input: peripheral blood. This TCR was sampled from a young woman with COVID-19, enrolled during active disease. The CDR3: CASTGWSLHF. The DNA for the CDR3 is TGTGCCAGCACCGGGTGGTCCCTCCACTTT.